This T cell receptor beta chain was profiled in a study of T cells in Graves' hyperthyroidism and ophthalmopathy. TCR beta CDR3 region amplification was performed from RNA transcripts. RT-PCR in the first round (using the HTBI primer set) targeted the TCR CDR3. MiXCR, applied by TCRdb to the multiplex PCR reads, yields one record per CDR3 protein. Among about 360,000 distinct CDR3 sequences, approximately 19% were seen once, and the ten largest hold roughly 3.5%. In this sample, this clonotype turned up many times. The CDR3 is 20 residues long. Germline loops: CDR1 MRHNA, CDR2 SNTAGT. V gave up 1 base and J gave up 3 bases; unmatched junction bases: 18. The authors deemed Graves' hyperthyroidism stable absent ophthalmopathy progression within 18 months.

The TCR comes from a woman under 30 with Graves' hyperthyroidism. Sequenced material: blood. The chain is built from TRBV6-4 and TRBJ1-5; 7 bases are a match to TRBD1. CDR3 sequence reads: CASSDCRGDRPNVLNQPQHF. The CDR3 DNA follows: TGTGCCAGCAGTGACTGCAGGGGGGACAGACCTAATGTACTCAATCAGCCCCAGCATTTT.